This TCR beta chain was recovered during a study of siplizumab effects on memory and regulatory T cells. CDR3 size: 16 residues. Germline assignment: CDR1 SGHRS and CDR2 YFSETQ. V was clipped by 3 bases and J by 3 bases; unmatched bases: 9. Researchers maintained the mixed lymphocyte reaction cells in coculture at 37°C for approximately six days. Study-wide findings and caveats: In unstimulated cells, naive T cells appeared more diverse than memory T cells and seemed major alloresponse contributors. Unstimulated subsets accounted for the mapping of only a minor share of the clones that were alloreactive. No naive or memory phenotype could be assigned to roughly 80-97% of proliferating clones.

This clone was observed a handful of times. Its antigen is still unknown. The protocol was immunoSEQ multiplex PCR, while the TCRdb copy is restricted to in-frame clones and leaves out a portion. The top ten hold roughly 8% of the sample, which has 9,000 to 10,000 clones, around 40% seen once. The sequencing input was CFSE-low (dividing) CD4+ T cells sorted from an allogeneic mixed lymphocyte reaction. This rearrangement joins TRBV5-1 to TRBJ2-1; TRBD2 matches 7 bases. This TCR came from a human donor in good health; the cells came from an allogeneic mixed lymphocyte reaction. DNA for the CDR3: TGCGCCAGCAGCTCGGGCGGGGGTGAACACTACAATGAGCAGTTCTTC. Its translation is CASSSGGGEHYNEQFF.